This entry lists 6 T cell receptor beta chains sequenced from one sample in a study of blood T cells in healthy people across ages. A second PCR, run for 7 to 11 cycles, used a sample-barcoded 5' primer plus a J-beta primer mix. Using its own MiXCR run on the 5' RACE reads, TCRdb lists one record per CDR3 protein. The sample lists roughly 720,000 distinct CDR3 sequences, about 53% occurring once. The sample consisted of blood. Receptors originate from a man at least 80 years old in good health.

The V and J genes are TRBV6-1 and TRBJ1-2; no reliable D call. CDR3 length equals 10 residues. Per the germline V gene, CDR1 is MNHNS and CDR2 is SASEGT. Trimming cost V 3 bases and J 8 bases, with 4 bases left between them. This CDR3 reads CASSERGYTF. CDR3 nucleotide sequence: TGTGCCAGCAGTGAGAGGGGCTACACCTTC.

This clonotype was detected only a few times. The chain uses TRBV2 and TRBJ2-1; TRBD2 matches at 7 bases. The CDR3 extends over 13 amino acids. In germline, CDR1 is SNHLY, CDR2 FYNNEI. J was trimmed by 10 bases and V by 6 bases; bases with no gene match: 9. Written as DNA, the CDR3 is TGTGCCAGCAGGCGAACTAGCGTAGGCGAGCAGTTCTTC. Residues: CASRRTSVGEQFF.

This clonotype has only a few counts. V gene TRBV27 combines with J gene TRBJ2-3; tentatively, D is TRBD1 (6 bases). There are 16 residues in the CDR3. V lost 2 bases and J lost 14, with 26 bases in between. Looked up from germline, CDR1 is MNHEY and CDR2 is SMNVEV (reference sequence). CDR3 residues: CASSLGPGTTHRYAYF. DNA for the CDR3: TGTGCCAGCAGTTTAGGTCCGGGGACAACACACAGATACGCGTATTTT.

V is TRBV29-1 and J is TRBJ2-1; 8 bases match TRBD2. CDR1 is SQVTM, CDR2 ANQGSEA, per germline. This CDR3 contains 13 residues. DNA of the CDR3: TGCACCGCCTCACAAGCGGGAGTCAATGAGCAGTTCTTC. It is translated as CTASQAGVNEQFF.

The chain uses TRBV29-1 and TRBJ2-1; D gene unclear. Germline V CDR1 and CDR2: SQVTM, ANQGSEA. The length of the CDR3 is 13 residues. Deletions cut 6 bases from V and 9 bases from J, with 18 bases between. CDR3 in amino acids: CSVVGLTSPEQFF. For the CDR3, the DNA is TGCAGCGTGGTGGGTCTTACAAGCCCTGAGCAGTTCTTC.

This clonotype was observed a few times. The CDR3 nucleotides read TGCAGTGCTAGAGGGACAGATTATGGCTACACCTTC. It yields the protein CSARGTDYGYTF. This sequence joins TRBV20-1 and TRBJ1-2, with D tentatively TRBD1 (6 bases). The germline V gene has CDR1 DFQATT and CDR2 SNEGSKA (reference sequence). The CDR3 is 12 residues long. V was shortened by 1 base and J by 5 bases, with 8 bases between the two germline ends.